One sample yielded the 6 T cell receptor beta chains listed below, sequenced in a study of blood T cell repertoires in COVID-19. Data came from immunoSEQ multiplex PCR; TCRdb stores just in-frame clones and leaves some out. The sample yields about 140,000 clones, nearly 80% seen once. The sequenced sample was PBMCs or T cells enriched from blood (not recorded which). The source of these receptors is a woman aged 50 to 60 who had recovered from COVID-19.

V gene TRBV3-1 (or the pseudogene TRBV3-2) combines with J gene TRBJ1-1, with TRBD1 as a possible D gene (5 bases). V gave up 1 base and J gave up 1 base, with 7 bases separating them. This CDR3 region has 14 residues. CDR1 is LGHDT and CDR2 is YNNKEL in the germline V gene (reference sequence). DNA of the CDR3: TGTGCCAGCAGCCAAGCCGGACAGAACACTGAAGCTTTCTTT. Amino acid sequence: CASSQAGQNTEAFF.

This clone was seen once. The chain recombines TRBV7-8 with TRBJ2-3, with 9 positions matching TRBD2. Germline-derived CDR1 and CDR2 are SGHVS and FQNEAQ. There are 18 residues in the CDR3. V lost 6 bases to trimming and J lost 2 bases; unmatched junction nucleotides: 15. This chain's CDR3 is CASSSKRGLAGTTDTQYF. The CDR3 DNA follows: TGTGCCAGCAGTTCTAAGAGGGGTCTAGCGGGAACCACAGATACGCAGTATTTT.

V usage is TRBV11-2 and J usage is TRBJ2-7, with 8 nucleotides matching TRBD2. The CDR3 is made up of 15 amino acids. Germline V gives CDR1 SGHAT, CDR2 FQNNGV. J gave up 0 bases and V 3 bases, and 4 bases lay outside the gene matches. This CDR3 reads CASSFQRGPSYEQYF. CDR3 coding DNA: TGTGCCAGCAGCTTCCAGCGGGGGCCCTCCTACGAGCAGTACTTC.

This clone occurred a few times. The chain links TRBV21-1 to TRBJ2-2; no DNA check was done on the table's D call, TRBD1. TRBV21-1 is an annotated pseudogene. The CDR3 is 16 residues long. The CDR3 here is CASSPSQGARTGELFF. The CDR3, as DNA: TGTGCCAGCAGTCCCAGCCAGGGGGCGCGCACCGGGGAGCTGTTTTTT.

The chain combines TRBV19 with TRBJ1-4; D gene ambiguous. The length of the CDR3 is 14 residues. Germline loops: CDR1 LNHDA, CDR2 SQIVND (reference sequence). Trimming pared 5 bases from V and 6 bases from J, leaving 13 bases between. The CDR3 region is CASSLRGFYEKLFF. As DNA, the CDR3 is TGTGCCAGTAGTCTTCGGGGTTTCTATGAAAAACTGTTTTTT.

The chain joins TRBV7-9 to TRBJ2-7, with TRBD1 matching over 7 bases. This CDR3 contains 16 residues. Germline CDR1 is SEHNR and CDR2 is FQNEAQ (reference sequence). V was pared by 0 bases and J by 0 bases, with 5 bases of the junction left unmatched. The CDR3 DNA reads TGTGCCAGCAGCTTAGCGAGAGGGGGCGACTCCTACGAGCAGTACTTC. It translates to CASSLARGGDSYEQYF. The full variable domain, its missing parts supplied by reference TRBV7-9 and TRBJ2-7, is DTGVSQNPRHKITKRGQNVTFRCDPISEHNRLYWYRQTLGQGPEFLTYFQNEAQLEKSRLLSDRFSAERPKGSFSTLEIQRTEQGDSAMYLCASSLARGGDSYEQYFGPGTRLTVT.